These 21 T cell receptor beta chains share one sample of origin, sequenced in a study of blood T cell repertoires in COVID-19. This table comes from immunoSEQ multiplex PCR, and its TCRdb copy is limited to in-frame clones, with some not included. Of fewer than 350,000 clones listed, roughly 85% are singletons. Sequenced: PBMCs or T cells enriched from blood (not recorded which). The receptors originated from a woman between 50 and 59 years old who had recovered from COVID-19.

The table lists this clone with many counts. The chain links TRBV3-1 (or the pseudogene TRBV3-2) to TRBJ1-4, with D perhaps TRBD1 (5 bases). Trimming removed 0 bases from V and 1 base from J, with 12 bases in between. The CDR3 is 17 amino acids. CDR1 is LGHDT, CDR2 YNNKEL, per germline (reference sequence). Here the CDR3 reads CASSQDLGTITNEKLFF. The CDR3 DNA is TGTGCCAGCAGCCAAGATCTGGGGACTATAACTAATGAAAAACTGTTTTTT.

This clone is a singleton in its sample. This chain uses TRBV2 with TRBJ1-2; D may be TRBD1 (6 bases). The CDR3 is 12 residues long. The germline CDR1 and CDR2 sequences are SNHLY and FYNNEI. Trimming pared 6 bases from V and 7 bases from J, leaving 12 bases between. The CDR3 sequence is CASRRTEAGYTF. The CDR3 bases are TGTGCCAGCAGGAGGACAGAAGCTGGCTACACCTTC.

The chain has TRBV27 and TRBJ1-2; 7 nucleotides line up with TRBD1. With 7 bases clipped from V and 3 bases from J, the junction kept 11 bases outside the gene matches. Germline V gene data show CDR1 as MNHEY and CDR2 as SMNVEV (reference sequence). CDR3 length equals 15 residues. CDR3 loop: CASKKHSGGDYGYTF. The CDR3 DNA sequence: TGTGCCAGCAAAAAACACTCAGGGGGAGACTATGGCTACACCTTC.

V usage is TRBV10-1 and J usage is TRBJ1-1; a weak D match, TRBD1 (5 bases). From germline, CDR1 is WNHNN and CDR2 SYGVQD (reference sequence). V was cut by 0 bases and J by 2 bases, with 10 bases left in between. The CDR3 has 15 residues. Here the CDR3 DNA reads TGCGCCAGCAGTGAGTCGGTAGGGGAAAACACTGAAGCTTTCTTT. The encoded protein is CASSESVGENTEAFF.

This clone was seen only a few times. The chain employs TRBV5-1 and TRBJ2-7; D perhaps matches TRBD1 (7 bases). This CDR3 spans 14 amino acids. V shed 5 bases and J shed 4 bases, with 16 bases lying between them. Germline assignment: CDR1 SGHRS and CDR2 YFSETQ. The CDR3 loop is CASRRGTDRYEQYF. Written as DNA, the CDR3 is TGCGCCAGCAGACGCGGGACAGATCGATACGAGCAGTACTTC.

This chain uses TRBV4-2 with TRBJ1-3, with D possibly TRBD1 on 5 matching bases. V lost 2 bases to trimming and J lost 0 bases, with 11 bases between them. The CDR3 consists of 16 residues. Germline CDR1 is LGHNA and CDR2 is YNFKEQ. DNA for the CDR3: TGTGCCAGCAGCCAATCTCAGGGCCGCTCTGGAAACACCATATATTTT. It yields the protein CASSQSQGRSGNTIYF.

This clone was observed many times. The rearrangement joins TRBV6-4 to TRBJ2-3, with D uncertain. The V gene lost 4 bases and the J gene lost 2 bases, with 7 bases spanning the gap. The CDR3 extends over 13 amino acids. CDR1 is MRHNA, CDR2 SNTAGT, per germline. CDR3 sequence: CASSAQDTDTQYF. In nucleotides, the CDR3 is TGTGCCAGCAGTGCTCAGGACACAGATACGCAGTATTTT.

V gene TRBV5-1 combines with J gene TRBJ1-3, with TRBD1 matching 10 bases. The J segment lost 4 bases and the V segment lost 3 bases, leaving 19 bases of the junction unmatched. The CDR3 sequence is 20 residues long. Germline CDR1 is SGHRS and CDR2 is YFSETQ. CDR3 nucleotide sequence: TGCGCCAGCAGCTCGATGTCCCGGGACAGGGGCGAGTTTCCCGGAAACACCATATATTTT. Its protein is CASSSMSRDRGEFPGNTIYF.

The gene calls are TRBV6-5 and TRBJ2-5, with TRBD2 as a possible D gene (5 bases). The V and J ends lost 5 bases and 1 base respectively, with 11 bases between them. CDR3 length: 14 residues. Germline CDR1 is MNHEY and CDR2 is SVGAGI. The CDR3 DNA reads as TGTGCCAGCAGTACTGGACTGACCCAAGAGACCCAGTACTTC. Its translation: CASSTGLTQETQYF.

This chain connects TRBV19 to TRBJ2-7; 9 nucleotides line up with TRBD2. J gave up 0 bases and V 6 bases, and 3 bases lay outside the gene matches. CDR1 and CDR2 from the germline V gene are LNHDA and SQIVND (reference sequence). The CDR3 covers 14 residues. Here the CDR3 DNA reads TGTGCCAGTAGACTTAGCGGGAGCTCCTACGAGCAGTACTTC. Amino acids: CASRLSGSSYEQYF.

The chain links TRBV30 to TRBJ2-1; possible D gene TRBD2, 5 bases. Germline CDR1 and CDR2: GTSNPN and SVGIG (reference sequence). The V gene lost 3 bases and the J gene lost 0 bases, with 15 bases spanning the gap. The CDR3 extends over 16 amino acids. This chain's CDR3 is CAWSLGGEGSYNEQFF. The CDR3 DNA follows: TGTGCCTGGAGCCTGGGCGGCGAGGGCTCCTACAATGAGCAGTTCTTC.

DNA of the CDR3: TGTGCCAGCTCAACTTTTAAGGGGCGCCTAGCCAAAAACATTCAGTACTTC. Translated, it gives CASSTFKGRLAKNIQYF. The V call is TRBV18, the J call TRBJ2-4; D might be TRBD1 (5 bases). CDR1 and CDR2 from the germline V gene are KGHSH and LQKENI. This CDR3 comprises 17 residues. Trimming took 5 bases from V and 0 from J, leaving 17 bases between them.

V and J are TRBV11-2 and TRBJ1-2; TRBD1 matches at 10 bases. Looked up from germline, CDR1 is SGHAT and CDR2 is FQNNGV. V lost 0 bases and J lost 1; bases outside the gene matches: 2. This CDR3 contains 16 residues. CDR3 sequence (DNA): TGTGCCAGCAGCTTAGAGGGGACAGGGGTTAACTATGGCTACACCTTC. Amino acid sequence: CASSLEGTGVNYGYTF.

This clone came up a few times. The rearrangement uses TRBV5-5 and TRBJ1-2, with D uncertain. The V and J ends lost 3 bases and 4 bases respectively, with 16 bases between them. This CDR3 has 15 amino acids. Germline V CDR1 and CDR2: SGHKS, YYEKEE (reference sequence). CDR3 coding DNA: TGTGCCAGCAGCTCGGTTGACGGGGTTGGCTATGGCTACACCTTC. Translating gives CASSSVDGVGYGYTF.

This clone was seen just once. V and J are TRBV9 and TRBJ2-1, with 11 bases that match TRBD2. This CDR3 is 16 amino acids long. From germline, CDR1 is SGDLS and CDR2 YYNGEE. The V and J ends lost 0 bases and 5 bases, in that order; junction bases with no gene match: 4. The CDR3, as DNA: TGTGCCAGCAGCGTAGCGCTAGCGGGAGGTGACAATGAGCAGTTCTTC. Translating it yields CASSVALAGGDNEQFF.

The chain joins TRBV5-8 to TRBJ1-4; the match to TRBD1 covers 9 bases. V dropped 0 bases and J dropped 2; count of bases not matched to a gene: 5. Germline lookup yields CDR1 SGHTS and CDR2 YDEGEE. The CDR3 is 17 residues long. The CDR3 sequence is CASSLGTGEPTNEKLFF. CDR3 in DNA: TGTGCCAGCAGCTTGGGGACAGGGGAGCCGACTAATGAAAAACTGTTTTTT. The variable domain in full, completed from reference TRBV5-8 and TRBJ1-4, reads EAGVTQSPTHLIKTRGQQATLRCSPISGHTSVYWYQQALGLGLQFLLWYDEGEERNRGNFPPRFSGRQFPNYSSELNVNALELEDSALYLCASSLGTGEPTNEKLFFGSGTQLSVL.

The gene calls are TRBV19 and TRBJ1-1, with D possibly being TRBD1 (6 bases). V was trimmed by 2 bases and J by 5 bases, leaving 15 bases between them. The CDR3 runs 15 residues. Germline CDR1 and CDR2: LNHDA and SQIVND (reference sequence). CDR3 loop: CASSIQGTRQTEAFF. The CDR3 region has the DNA TGTGCCAGTAGTATACAGGGGACGAGACAAACTGAAGCTTTCTTT.

The genes are TRBV10-3 and TRBJ2-1, with 10 positions matching TRBD2. V gave up 9 bases and J gave up 7 bases; unmatched junction bases: 6. CDR1 is ENHRY, CDR2 SYGVKD, per germline. This CDR3 is 13 amino acids long. CDR3 region: CAISSGGRNEQFF. In DNA form, the CDR3 reads TGTGCCATTTCTAGCGGGGGTAGAAATGAGCAGTTCTTC.

CDR3 amino acids: CASSSSRTGGQPQHF. The CDR3 DNA sequence: TGTGCCAGCAGTTCGTCCAGGACAGGGGGCCAGCCCCAGCATTTT. The gene calls are TRBV27 and TRBJ1-5; 11 nucleotides match TRBD1. The CDR3 runs 15 residues. Germline V gene data show CDR1 as MNHEY and CDR2 as SMNVEV (reference sequence). V lost 4 bases to trimming and J lost 7 bases; unmatched junction nucleotides: 6.

The chain joins TRBV20-1 to TRBJ2-7; TRBD2 matches at 12 bases. Germline CDR1 is DFQATT and CDR2 is SNEGSKA (reference sequence). CDR3 size: 17 residues. The V segment lost 3 bases and the J segment 7 bases; nucleotides outside the gene matches: 16. The CDR3 spells CSASDVLAGGPAGEQYF. CDR3 in DNA: TGCAGTGCTAGTGATGTCCTAGCGGGAGGGCCGGCGGGGGAGCAGTACTTC.

V is TRBV6-5 and J is TRBJ2-2; D is ambiguous. The CDR3 consists of 15 residues. Germline V CDR1 and CDR2: MNHEY, SVGAGI. V was shortened by 7 bases and J by 0 bases, with 12 bases between the two germline ends. CDR3 DNA: TGTGCCAGCACCACAGAACCGACGAACACCGGGGAGCTGTTTTTT. Translating gives CASTTEPTNTGELFF.